This T cell receptor beta chain was captured by sequencing in a study of T cells in Graves' hyperthyroidism and ophthalmopathy. TCR beta CDR3 sequences were amplified from RNA transcripts. First-round RT-PCR of the TCR CDR3 relied on the HTBI primer set. TCRdb reanalysed the multiplex PCR reads using MiXCR and keeps one entry per CDR3 protein. This sample yields approximately 620,000 distinct CDR3 sequences, of which roughly 15% are seen a single time; 2.5% to 4% belongs to the top ten. This clonotype was picked up many times. The CDR3 runs 15 residues. Per germline, CDR1 DFQATT and CDR2 SNEGSKA (reference sequence). Trimming removed 6 bases at V and 3 bases at J, with 18 bases between. The PBMCs were sourced from fresh peripheral blood (about 10 ml).

The clonotype originates from a woman in her 40s with Graves' ophthalmopathy. Sequencing used blood. The V call is TRBV20-1, the J call TRBJ2-1, with D tentatively TRBD1 or TRBD2 (5 bases each). CDR3 coding DNA: TGCAGTGCACCCGGGACGGAGACTTTCTACAATGAGCAGTTCTTC. Its protein is CSAPGTETFYNEQFF.